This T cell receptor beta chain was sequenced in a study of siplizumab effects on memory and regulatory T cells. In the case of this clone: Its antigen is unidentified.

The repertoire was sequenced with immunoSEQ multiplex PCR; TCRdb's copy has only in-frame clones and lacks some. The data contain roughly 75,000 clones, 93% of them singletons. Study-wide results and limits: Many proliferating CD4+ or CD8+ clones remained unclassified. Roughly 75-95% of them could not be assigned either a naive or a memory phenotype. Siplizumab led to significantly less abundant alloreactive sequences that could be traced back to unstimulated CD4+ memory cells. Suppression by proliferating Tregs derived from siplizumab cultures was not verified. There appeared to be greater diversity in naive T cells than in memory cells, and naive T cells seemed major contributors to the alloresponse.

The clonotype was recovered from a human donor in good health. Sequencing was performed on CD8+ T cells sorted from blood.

The chain's CDR3 is CASSLPTAAYEQYF. The CDR3 DNA is TGTGCCAGCAGTCTCCCGACTGCAGCCTACGAGCAGTACTTC. This chain connects TRBV2 to TRBJ2-7; no definite D call. CDR3 length: 14 residues. V was pared by 5 bases and J by 2 bases, with 13 bases between. Per germline, CDR1 SNHLY and CDR2 FYNNEI.